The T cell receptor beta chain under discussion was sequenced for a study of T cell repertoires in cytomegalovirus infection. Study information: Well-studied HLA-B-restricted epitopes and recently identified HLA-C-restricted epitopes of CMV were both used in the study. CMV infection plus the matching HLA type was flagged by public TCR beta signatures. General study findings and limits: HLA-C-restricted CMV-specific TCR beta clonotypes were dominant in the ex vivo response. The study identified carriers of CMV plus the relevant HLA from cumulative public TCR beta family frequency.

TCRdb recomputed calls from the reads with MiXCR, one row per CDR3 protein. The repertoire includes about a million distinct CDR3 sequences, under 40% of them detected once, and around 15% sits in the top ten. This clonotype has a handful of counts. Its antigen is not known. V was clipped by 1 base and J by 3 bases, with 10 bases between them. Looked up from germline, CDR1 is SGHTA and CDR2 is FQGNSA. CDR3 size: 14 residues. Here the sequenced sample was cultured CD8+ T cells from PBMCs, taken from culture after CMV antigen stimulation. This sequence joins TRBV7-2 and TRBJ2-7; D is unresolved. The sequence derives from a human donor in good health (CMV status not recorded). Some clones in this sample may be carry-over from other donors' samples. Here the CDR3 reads CASSLEQNFYEQYF. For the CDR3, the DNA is TGTGCCAGCAGCTTAGAACAGAACTTCTACGAGCAGTACTTC.